This T cell receptor (beta chain) derives from a study of blood T cell repertoires in COVID-19 (TCRdb year 2020). Regarding the complete study: The collaborator samples originated in the United States, Italy and Spain and spanned the acute and convalescent phases of COVID-19. The prospective study material was composed of cDNA or gDNA derived from T cells, B-cell-depleted T cells, or PBMCs. The dataset comprised deeply sampled blood TCRbeta repertoires from subjects exposed to, actively infected with, or recovered from COVID-19. The repertoires were made available in a free public database intended to serve as a resource for research on the immune response to SARS-CoV-2. Samples came from the ongoing ImmuneRACE study (first 160 participants) plus 1,254 subjects from 6 global collaborators. A de-identified subject ID, COVID-19 status, age in years and sex were almost always included in the sample metadata. Where available, HLA class I and class II types were taken from metadata supplied by the sample provider and were not determined by assay-based typing. Findings and caveats that apply to the study as a whole: Clinical and demographic metadata were provided uncurated, with the amount varying by source and participant.

With respect to this clone: This receptor's antigen is unknown. Qualities for individual bases were not recorded, and no much larger clone is one base off.

Whole blood was collected in K2EDTA tubes by collaborating institutions according to the institutions' own protocols. For TCRbeta analysis, collaborators shipped samples as frozen whole blood, isolated PBMCs, or DNA extracted from either of those sample types. The immunoSEQ Assay, a bias-controlled multiplex PCR, was used to amplify TCRbeta CDR3 regions from genomic DNA. On the study's bioinformatics: Within the assay, amplification of reference gene primers was used to estimate how many nucleated cells each sample contained. To quantify the absolute abundance of each unique TCRbeta CDR3 rearrangement, sequence reads were collapsed and filtered. Productive Simpson clonality was computed per sample as the square root of Simpson's diversity index over productive rearrangements. TCRdb took over this immuneACCESS table, retaining in-frame rearrangements with V and J assigned. Such tables are incomplete; in checked studies, under half of the missing clones stem from an unresolved V gene, and the remainder is unexplained. V and J calls and clone size are given by that table; D and trimming were obtained from the DNA. Here the sample has 110,000 to 150,000 clones; 70% to 90% occur a single time. The top ten constitute 1.5% of the sample.

According to the germline V gene, CDR1 reads MDHEN and CDR2 reads SYDVKM. V and J lose 8 bases and 0 bases, and a span of 11 bases separates them. The CDR3 numbers 14 residues from cysteine through phenylalanine. Left in the record is the CDR3 DNA by itself, 42 bases read in frame from the first base. The chain is encoded by TRBV28 joined to TRBJ2-1, with no confident D gene call. This receptor was obtained from a woman aged 55-69 years with acute or convalescent COVID-19. Input material: peripheral blood. The CDR3 protein is CASADRSSYNEQFF. The nucleotides read TGTGCCAGCGCCGATCGTAGCTCCTACAATGAGCAGTTCTTC.